These 19 T cell receptor beta chains originate from one sample sequenced in a study of cytomegalovirus exposure and HLA in healthy donors. Both 60 Vbeta primers and 13 Jbeta primers went into the PCR. Using immunoSEQ multiplex PCR, the repertoire was profiled, and TCRdb retains in-frame clones only, with some absent. The data include 91,000 or so clones; the top ten clones carry about 3.4%. The sequenced sample consisted of PBMCs. Receptor source: a woman in her 30s in good health and CMV-seronegative.

The V gene is TRBV30, the J gene TRBJ1-4; D unresolved. V was clipped by 2 bases and J by 0 bases, with 4 bases between them. Germline V lookup: CDR1 GTSNPN, CDR2 SVGIG (reference sequence). The CDR3 loop spans 13 amino acids. The CDR3 loop is CAWSQSTNEKLFF. DNA for the CDR3: TGTGCCTGGAGTCAATCAACTAATGAAAAACTGTTTTTT.

CDR3 DNA sequence: TGTGCCAGCAGCCCAGGGACAGGGCCCTGGGGAGATACGCAGTATTTT. Translated: CASSPGTGPWGDTQYF. The chain links TRBV7-3 to TRBJ2-3; TRBD1 matches at 9 bases. This CDR3 is built from 16 residues. Per germline, CDR1 SGHTA and CDR2 FQGTGA. The V segment lost 5 bases and the J segment 5 bases; nucleotides outside the gene matches: 11.

With respect to this clone: The sample carries other DNA sequences with the same CDR3. The rearrangement joins TRBV28 to TRBJ1-2; no clear D gene. V lost 8 bases, J lost 3 bases, and 10 bases lay in between. The CDR3 spans 12 residues. Looked up from germline, CDR1 is MDHEN and CDR2 is SYDVKM. CDR3 DNA: TGTGCCAGCTCGACGGGGTACTATGGCTACACCTTC. Its translation is CASSTGYYGYTF.

The V and J genes are TRBV28 and TRBJ2-1, with TRBD2 matching over 7 bases. V lost 10 bases, J lost 0 bases, and 3 bases stayed unmatched. The CDR3 covers 13 residues. Germline values: CDR1 MDHEN, CDR2 SYDVKM. The CDR3: CATRDYSYNEQFF. CDR3 in DNA: TGTGCCACCCGGGACTACTCCTACAATGAGCAGTTCTTC.

The chain joins TRBV6-1 to TRBJ2-1; D is possibly TRBD1 (5 bases). The ends were cut back, 0 bases at V and 7 bases at J, with 19 bases in the middle. The germline CDR1 and CDR2 sequences are MNHNS and SASEGT. This CDR3 has 17 amino acids. As DNA, the CDR3 is TGTGCCAGCAGTGAAGCGCTTAGGGGTTTGGCTTCGAATGAGCAGTTCTTC. This gives the protein CASSEALRGLASNEQFF.

This chain links TRBV19 with TRBJ1-1; 10 bases are a match to TRBD1. This CDR3 contains 15 residues. V was clipped by 7 bases and J by 4 bases; unmatched bases: 9. CDR1 and CDR2 from the germline V gene are LNHDA and SQIVND (reference sequence). CDR3 in DNA: TGTGCCAGTACCATGGGGACAGGGGTGATCACTGAAGCTTTCTTT. Residues: CASTMGTGVITEAFF.

J is TRBJ1-3 and V is TRBV7-6; perhaps TRBD1 as D (5 bases). V was cut by 0 bases and J by 0 bases, with 18 bases left in between. The CDR3 is 19 amino acids. Germline CDR1 reads SGHVS; CDR2 reads FNYEAQ. The DNA for the CDR3 is TGTGCCAGCAGCTTAGCGGGGGGGAGTGTGAGCAACTCTGGAAACACCATATATTTT. It codes for CASSLAGGSVSNSGNTIYF. The full variable domain, rest sourced from reference TRBV7-6 and TRBJ1-3, is GAGVSQSPRYKVTKRGQDVALRCDPISGHVSLYWYRQALGQGPEFLTYFNYEAQQDKSGLPNDRFSAERPEGSISTLTIQRTEQRDSAMYRCASSLAGGSVSNSGNTIYFGEGSWLTVV.

This sequence joins TRBV18 and TRBJ1-1; the match to TRBD1 covers 8 bases. Germline V gives CDR1 KGHSH, CDR2 LQKENI. The junction had 2 bases not matched to a gene; V was cut back by 2 bases and J by 6 bases. CDR3 size: 13 residues. The CDR3: CASSPGTGPEAFF. The CDR3 DNA is TGTGCCAGCTCACCAGGGACAGGTCCTGAAGCTTTCTTT.

The chain couples TRBV30 to TRBJ2-7; weak D call: TRBD1 (6 bases). Per germline, CDR1 GTSNPN and CDR2 SVGIG (reference sequence). The CDR3 is made up of 11 amino acids. The V end was cut by 8 bases, the J end by 6 bases, with 14 bases between. Here the CDR3 reads CAARWGLEQYF. The CDR3 coding sequence is TGTGCCGCTAGGTGGGGGCTCGAGCAGTACTTC.

The CDR3 loop is CASSVGRQPLSYNEQFF. The CDR3 DNA reads TGTGCCAGCAGTGTAGGTCGACAGCCCCTCTCCTACAATGAGCAGTTCTTC. This rearrangement joins TRBV6-1 to TRBJ2-1; D may be TRBD1 (5 bases). Trimming took off 4 bases at V and 0 bases at J, with 16 bases between the two ends. Germline V gene lookup returns CDR1 MNHNS and CDR2 SASEGT. The CDR3 spans 17 residues.

V and J are TRBV6-6 and TRBJ2-7; D perhaps matches TRBD2 (6 bases). The ends were cut back, 2 bases at V and 5 bases at J, with 16 bases in the middle. This CDR3 comprises 15 residues. Germline loops: CDR1 MNHNY, CDR2 SVGAGI (reference sequence). The CDR3: CASSYGGNRVDEQYF. The CDR3 bases are TGTGCCAGCAGTTACGGAGGGAATAGGGTTGACGAGCAGTACTTC.

CDR3 residues: CASSARDRRETQYF. CDR3 sequence (DNA): TGTGCCAGCAGTGCCCGGGACAGGAGGGAGACCCAGTACTTC. The V call is TRBV6-1, the J call TRBJ2-5, with 8 positions matching TRBD1. The V segment lost 4 bases and the J segment 5 bases; nucleotides outside the gene matches: 6. The CDR3 extends over 14 amino acids. The V gene's germline CDR1 is MNHNS and CDR2 SASEGT.

The chain carries TRBV6-8 and TRBJ2-7, with TRBD1 identical over 9 bases. The V gene's germline CDR1 is MNHGY and CDR2 SAAAGT. The J segment lost 3 bases and the V segment lost 6 bases, leaving 9 bases of the junction unmatched. The length of the CDR3 is 15 residues. The CDR3 coding sequence is TGTGCCAGCAGGAGGCGGGACAGGGCGAACTACGAGCAGTACTTC. Residues: CASRRRDRANYEQYF.

Turning to this clone: One junction end does not reproduce the germline sequence, and a read error may be involved. The chain uses TRBV7-7 and TRBJ2-1, with TRBD2 as a possible D gene (6 bases). This CDR3 is 15 amino acids long. Germline V CDR1 and CDR2: SSHAT, FNYEAQ (reference sequence). CDR3 protein: CASTPIGSSYNEQFF. The DNA for the CDR3 is TGTGCTAGCACCCCTATCGGGAGCTCCTACAATGAGCAGTTCTTC.

The rearrangement uses TRBV7-3 and TRBJ1-2; D gene ambiguous. Germline V gene data show CDR1 as SGHTA and CDR2 as FQGTGA. CDR3 length: 16 amino acids. V lost 4 bases and J lost 4, with 19 bases in between. CDR3 loop: CASSSEAFLRAYGYTF. The CDR3 DNA sequence: TGTGCCAGCAGCTCAGAGGCTTTCCTTCGAGCCTATGGCTACACCTTC. The full variable domain, its missing parts supplied by reference TRBV7-3 and TRBJ1-2, is GAGVSQTPSNKVTEKGKYVELRCDPISGHTALYWYRQSLGQGPEFLIYFQGTGAADDSGLPNDRFFAVRPEGSVSTLKIQRTERGDSAVYLCASSSEAFLRAYGYTFGSGTRLTVV.

Worth noting for this clone: The junction and the germline gene differ at one end; a read error may be behind it. The chain joins TRBV7-9 to TRBJ2-7, with D maybe TRBD2 (5 bases). This CDR3 has 13 amino acids. CDR1 SEHNR and CDR2 FQNEAQ come from the germline V gene (reference sequence). CDR3 loop: CASSSASSYERYF. CDR3 sequence (DNA): TGTGCCAGCAGTAGCGCAAGCTCCTACGAGCGGTACTTC.

J is TRBJ2-1 and V is TRBV11-2, with D possibly matching TRBD2 (5 bases). The CDR3 is 14 residues long. In germline, CDR1 is SGHAT, CDR2 FQNNGV. Trimming removed 5 bases at V and 10 bases at J, with 18 bases between. The CDR3 coding sequence is TGTGCCAGCAGCCTTCGGACTCCCCCTTCCGAGCAGTTCTTC. It yields the protein CASSLRTPPSEQFF.

Here the CDR3 reads CASSIDETDFYYSNQPQHF. CDR3 in DNA: TGTGCCAGTAGTATAGATGAGACAGATTTTTATTATAGCAATCAGCCCCAGCATTTT. The J gene is TRBJ1-5, the V gene TRBV19; perhaps TRBD1 as D (5 bases). The CDR3 is made up of 19 amino acids. The V end was cut by 0 bases, the J end by 0 bases, with 18 bases between. Per the germline V gene, CDR1 is LNHDA and CDR2 is SQIVND (reference sequence).

The rearrangement joins TRBV2 to TRBJ2-5; 8 bases match TRBD1. From germline, CDR1 is SNHLY and CDR2 FYNNEI. After removal of 3 bases from V and 5 bases from J, the junction contained 2 bases not matched to a gene. This CDR3 contains 13 residues. The DNA for the CDR3 is TGTGCCAGCAGTGATAGACAGGGGGAGACCCAGTACTTC. Amino acids: CASSDRQGETQYF.